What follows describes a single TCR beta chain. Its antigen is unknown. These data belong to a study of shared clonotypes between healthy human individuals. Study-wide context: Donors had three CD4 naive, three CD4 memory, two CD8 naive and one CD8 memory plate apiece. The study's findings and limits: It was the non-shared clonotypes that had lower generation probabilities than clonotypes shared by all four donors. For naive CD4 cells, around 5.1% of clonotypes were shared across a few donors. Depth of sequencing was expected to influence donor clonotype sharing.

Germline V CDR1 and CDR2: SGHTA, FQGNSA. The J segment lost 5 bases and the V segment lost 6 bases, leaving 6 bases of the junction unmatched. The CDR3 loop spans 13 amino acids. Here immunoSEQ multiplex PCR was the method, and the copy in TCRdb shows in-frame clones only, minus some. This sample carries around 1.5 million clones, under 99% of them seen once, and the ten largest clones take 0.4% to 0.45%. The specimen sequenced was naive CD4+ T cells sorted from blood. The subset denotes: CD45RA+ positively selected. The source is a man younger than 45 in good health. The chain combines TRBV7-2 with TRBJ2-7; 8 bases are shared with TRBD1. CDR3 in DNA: TGTGCCAGCAGGTTCGGACAGGGTAACGAGCAGTACTTC. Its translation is CASRFGQGNEQYF.